Each of the 29 T cell receptor beta chains below was sequenced from the same sample in a study of type 1 regulatory T cells. TCRdb re-derived calls from the reads in MiXCR, one entry per CDR3 protein. The table shows 60,000 to 70,000 distinct CDR3 sequences, with about 60% occurring only once. These TCRs are of unknown antigen specificity. Sequenced: cultured T cells, either the whole culture or a sorted T cell fraction (not recorded which). Described subset: Tr1-enriched cell product generated in vitro against host alloantigens. These receptors were obtained from a human donor in good health.

V usage is TRBV7-2 and J usage is TRBJ2-1; TRBD2 is a possible D gene (5 bases). V was trimmed by 0 bases and J by 1 base, leaving 7 bases between them. The CDR3 covers 15 residues. Germline V gene sequence: CDR1 SGHTA, CDR2 FQGNSA. CDR3 in DNA: TGTGCCAGCAGCTTAGCCACGGGGTCCTACAATGAGCAGTTCTTC. Translation gives CASSLATGSYNEQFF. The whole variable domain, filled in from reference TRBV7-2 and TRBJ2-1, reads GAGVSQSPSNKVTEKGKDVELRCDPISGHTALYWYRQSLGQGLEFLIYFQGNSAPDKSGLPSDRFSAERTGGSVSTLTIQRTQQEDSAVYLCASSLATGSYNEQFFGPGTRLTVL.

The sample holds many counts of this clonotype. The chain couples TRBV6-1 to TRBJ2-2; 9 positions match TRBD1. The CDR3 covers 13 residues. Germline loops: CDR1 MNHNS, CDR2 SASEGT. Losses at the gene ends were 4 bases for V and 6 bases for J; bases not matched to a gene: 0. DNA for the CDR3: TGTGCCAGCAGTGGACAGGGGGCCGGGGAGCTGTTTTTT. Its translation is CASSGQGAGELFF.

V usage is TRBV10-3 and J usage is TRBJ2-1, with D perhaps TRBD2 (6 bases). Trimming removed 0 bases from V and 3 bases from J, with 6 bases in between. CDR1 ENHRY and CDR2 SYGVKD come from the germline V gene. This CDR3 is 14 amino acids long. CDR3 amino acids: CAISESGSYNEQFF. In DNA, the CDR3 is TGTGCCATCAGTGAGTCCGGGAGCTACAATGAGCAGTTCTTC.

The table lists this clonotype with a few counts. The V and J genes are TRBV20-1 and TRBJ2-5, with a tentative D call TRBD2 (6 bases). This CDR3 region has 13 residues. Trimming stripped 3 bases from V and 9 bases from J, with 17 bases between. CDR1 and CDR2 (germline): DFQATT, SNEGSKA (reference sequence). The CDR3 spells CSASRFRGKAQYF. CDR3 nucleotide sequence: TGCAGTGCTAGTCGTTTTCGGGGGAAGGCCCAGTACTTC.

The V and J genes are TRBV20-1 and TRBJ2-3; D remains unclear. V was shortened by 3 bases and J by 3 bases, with 13 bases between the two germline ends. Germline values: CDR1 DFQATT, CDR2 SNEGSKA (reference sequence). The CDR3 has 14 residues. The CDR3 coding sequence is TGCAGTGCTAGCCCCCCCCTATCGACAGATACGCAGTATTTT. It is translated as CSASPPLSTDTQYF.

CDR3 coding DNA: TGTGCCAGCTCACCACGGGACAGCCGACACATTCAGTACTTC. This sequence encodes CASSPRDSRHIQYF. This chain connects TRBV18 to TRBJ2-4; 7 bases agree with TRBD1. The CDR3 runs to 14 residues. CDR1 KGHSH and CDR2 LQKENI come from the germline V gene. V trimming: 1 base; J trimming: 8 bases; junction bases outside the gene matches: 5. The full variable domain, rest sourced from reference TRBV18 and TRBJ2-4, is NAGVMQNPRHLVRRRGQEARLRCSPMKGHSHVYWYRQLPEEGLKFMVYLQKENIIDESGMPKERFSAEFPKEGPSILRIQQVVRGDSAAYFCASSPRDSRHIQYFGAGTRLSVL.

For the CDR3, the DNA is TGTGCCAGCAGCTTAGATGGTCAGCGGGAGTCCTACGAGCAGTACTTC. The encoded protein is CASSLDGQRESYEQYF. The chain employs TRBV11-3 and TRBJ2-7; the match to TRBD2 covers 8 bases. Trimming removed 0 bases from V and 1 base from J; junction bases left unmatched: 5. CDR1 SGHNT and CDR2 YENEEA come from the germline V gene. This CDR3 is built from 16 residues. The variable domain in full, with the rest retrieved from reference TRBV11-3 and TRBJ2-7, is EAGVVQSPRYKIIEKKQPVAFWCNPISGHNTLYWYLQNLGQGPELLIRYENEEAVDDSQLPKDRFSAERLKGVDSTLKIQPAELGDSAVYLCASSLDGQRESYEQYFGPGTRLTVT.

This chain uses TRBV7-9 with TRBJ2-3; no reliable D call. The length of the CDR3 is 14 residues. The V gene's germline CDR1 is SEHNR and CDR2 FQNEAQ (reference sequence). V lost 3 bases and J 0 bases, leaving 7 bases between the germline ends. CDR3 bases: TGTGCCAGCAGCTTGACCACTAGCACAGATACGCAGTATTTT. Its translation: CASSLTTSTDTQYF. The full variable domain, completed using reference TRBV7-9 and TRBJ2-3, is DTGVSQNPRHKITKRGQNVTFRCDPISEHNRLYWYRQTLGQGPEFLTYFQNEAQLEKSRLLSDRFSAERPKGSFSTLEIQRTEQGDSAMYLCASSLTTSTDTQYFGPGTRLTVL.

CDR3 region: CASSTGQVRLGANVLTF. For the CDR3, the DNA is TGTGCCAGCAGCACGGGACAGGTCAGGCTTGGGGCCAACGTCCTGACTTTC. The genes are TRBV7-8 and TRBJ2-6; 8 positions agree with TRBD1. Germline values: CDR1 SGHVS, CDR2 FQNEAQ. J was trimmed by 3 bases and V by 5 bases; bases with no gene match: 9. The CDR3 length is 17 residues.

CDR3 in DNA: TGTGCCAGCAGCCAAGATGGGGTAGCGGGGGTGTTCTTC. Translating gives CASSQDGVAGVFF. This sequence joins TRBV3-1 and TRBJ2-1; 9 bases are a match to TRBD2. Germline lookup yields CDR1 LGHDT and CDR2 YNNKEL (reference sequence). Trimming took 0 bases from V and 15 from J; bases not matched to a gene: 6. The CDR3 spans 13 residues.

The rearrangement links TRBV27 to TRBJ1-1; perhaps TRBD1 as D (6 bases). The V and J ends lost 1 base and 2 bases respectively, with 8 bases between them. CDR3 length: 14 residues. CDR1 is MNHEY, CDR2 SMNVEV, per germline (reference sequence). The CDR3 loop reads CASSLYRANTEAFF. CDR3 in DNA: TGTGCCAGCAGTTTATACAGGGCCAACACTGAAGCTTTCTTT.

This clonotype came up a few times. The rearrangement uses TRBV20-1 and TRBJ2-7; 12 positions match TRBD2. V lost 5 bases to trimming and J lost 0 bases; unmatched junction nucleotides: 5. Germline V gene data show CDR1 as DFQATT and CDR2 as SNEGSKA (reference sequence). The CDR3 covers 15 residues. CDR3 in amino acids: CSALTSGRSSYEQYF. The CDR3 region has the DNA TGCAGTGCTCTGACTAGCGGGAGAAGCTCCTACGAGCAGTACTTC.

Turning to this clonotype: Since a much larger clone is just one base distant, this may be a read error. The chain uses TRBV29-1 and TRBJ1-1; D gene unclear. Germline CDR1 SQVTM, CDR2 ANQGSEA. The CDR3 runs 13 residues. V was shortened by 5 bases and J by 3 bases, with 13 bases between the two germline ends. CDR3 DNA sequence: TGCAGCGTTTTTTCAGGACTGTACACTGAAGCTTTCTTT. Protein product: CSVFSGLYTEAFF.

A note on this clonotype: The junction shows a germline mismatch at one end, possibly a read error. The chain employs TRBV20-1 and TRBJ2-3; D is uncertain. Per germline, CDR1 DFQATT and CDR2 SNEGSKA (reference sequence). The length of the CDR3 is 13 residues. CDR3 loop: CSAMDEVTDAQYF. In nucleotides, the CDR3 is TGCAGTGCTATGGACGAGGTCACAGATGCGCAGTATTTT.

The sample holds a few counts of this clonotype. The chain couples TRBV5-1 to TRBJ2-3; 7 bases match TRBD1. Trimming removed 4 bases from V and 5 bases from J; junction bases left unmatched: 10. Germline CDR1 reads SGHRS; CDR2 reads YFSETQ. This CDR3 is 15 amino acids long. The CDR3 sequence is CASSRLGTVVDTQYF. CDR3 in DNA: TGCGCCAGCAGCAGACTCGGGACAGTAGTAGATACGCAGTATTTT.

This clonotype has just a few counts. The chain carries TRBV7-2 and TRBJ1-6, with a weak D call TRBD1 (6 bases). The CDR3 consists of 14 residues. Trimming left V 5 bases short and J 9 bases short, with 14 bases between. Germline V gives CDR1 SGHTA, CDR2 FQGNSA. The CDR3 sequence: CASSVEGVGSPLHF. Written as DNA, the CDR3 is TGTGCCAGCAGCGTCGAGGGGGTGGGTTCACCCCTCCACTTT.

The genes are TRBV20-1 and TRBJ2-7; TRBD2 agrees at 10 bases. With 0 bases clipped from V and 5 bases from J, the junction kept 16 bases outside the gene matches. The germline gives CDR1 DFQATT, CDR2 SNEGSKA (reference sequence). The CDR3 is 18 residues long. CDR3 amino acids: CSARDDGLAGAAPDEQYF. The CDR3 region has the DNA TGCAGTGCTAGAGATGACGGGCTAGCGGGGGCCGCCCCCGACGAGCAGTACTTC.

The chain is built from TRBV3-1 and TRBJ1-1, with a weak D call TRBD1 (5 bases). Germline lookup yields CDR1 LGHDT and CDR2 YNNKEL (reference sequence). Trimming stripped 1 base from V and 5 bases from J, with 14 bases between. The CDR3 extends over 15 amino acids. The CDR3 DNA is TGTGCCAGCAGCCAAGTCGGGGGAGCAAGGACTGAAGCTTTCTTT. Protein: CASSQVGGARTEAFF.

The chain carries TRBV4-2 and TRBJ2-2, with 8 bases lining up with TRBD2. The CDR3 covers 17 residues. Germline loops: CDR1 LGHNA, CDR2 YNFKEQ. The V and J ends lost 0 bases and 5 bases, in that order; junction bases with no gene match: 8. In DNA form, the CDR3 reads TGTGCCAGCAGCCAAGATCGAGGAGCGGGAGAGACCGGGGAGCTGTTTTTT. Protein: CASSQDRGAGETGELFF.

The table lists this clonotype with a few counts. The chain uses TRBV24-1 and TRBJ2-2; D gene uncertain. Trimming took off 3 bases at V and 7 bases at J, with 14 bases between the two ends. There are 15 residues in the CDR3. Germline V CDR1 and CDR2: KGHDR, SFDVKD. The CDR3 loop is CATSDTGLNYGELFF. DNA of the CDR3: TGTGCCACCAGTGATACGGGCCTTAACTACGGGGAGCTGTTTTTT.

V usage is TRBV5-1 and J usage is TRBJ2-1, with a tentative D call TRBD2 (6 bases). Germline CDR1 reads SGHRS; CDR2 reads YFSETQ. V shed 2 bases and J shed 9 bases, with 15 bases lying between them. The CDR3 is 14 residues long. The CDR3 loop reads CASSFLSGVVEQFF. The DNA for the CDR3 is TGCGCCAGCAGCTTTCTCTCGGGAGTGGTTGAGCAGTTCTTC.

This clonotype was counted only a few times. This chain links TRBV24-1 with TRBJ1-5; tentative D call: TRBD1 (5 bases). CDR1 KGHDR and CDR2 SFDVKD come from the germline V gene. The CDR3 sequence is 14 residues long. Trimming took off 4 bases at V and 3 bases at J, with 9 bases between the two ends. CDR3 DNA: TGTGCCACCAGTGAGGGACCGCCCAATCAGCCCCAGCATTTT. Translation: CATSEGPPNQPQHF.

This clonotype occurred a few times. The chain recombines TRBV5-1 with TRBJ1-1; a possible D gene is TRBD1 (5 bases). With 2 bases removed from V and 1 base from J, the gap between germline ends came to 6 bases. This CDR3 spans 13 amino acids. Per the germline V gene, CDR1 is SGHRS and CDR2 is YFSETQ. CDR3 sequence (DNA): TGCGCCAGCAGCTTCGGGGGGAACACTGAAGCTTTCTTT. This translates into CASSFGGNTEAFF. Looking up the rest from reference TRBV5-1 and TRBJ1-1 gives the full variable domain: KAGVTQTPRYLIKTRGQQVTLSCSPISGHRSVSWYQQTPGQGLQFLFEYFSETQRNKGNFPGRFSGRQFSNSRSEMNVSTLELGDSALYLCASSFGGNTEAFFGQGTRLTVV.

The V call is TRBV12-3 or TRBV12-4, the J call TRBJ1-6; TRBD1 is a possible D gene (5 bases). The V gene lost 6 bases and the J gene lost 7 bases, with 10 bases spanning the gap. The CDR3 runs to 13 residues. The CDR3 bases are TGTGCCAGCAGCTCAGGGAACAATTCACCCCTCCACTTT. It codes for CASSSGNNSPLHF.

V is TRBV5-1 and J is TRBJ2-3, with 15 bases that match TRBD2. The germline V gene has CDR1 SGHRS and CDR2 YFSETQ. The CDR3 is made up of 18 amino acids. The V gene end was trimmed by 3 bases and the J gene end by 0 bases; junction bases not matched to a gene: 5. CDR3 sequence reads: CASSSGLAGGRSTDTQYF. CDR3 DNA sequence: TGCGCCAGCAGCTCGGGACTAGCGGGAGGACGAAGCACAGATACGCAGTATTTT.

This clonotype was observed a few times. The gene calls are TRBV7-3 and TRBJ2-3, with D tentatively TRBD1 (6 bases). The CDR3 loop spans 13 amino acids. The V end was cut by 5 bases, the J end by 4 bases, with 10 bases between. The germline V gene encodes CDR1 SGHTA and CDR2 FQGTGA. The CDR3 spells CASSTQGPDTQYF. In nucleotides, the CDR3 is TGTGCCAGCAGCACACAGGGCCCAGATACGCAGTATTTT.

V usage is TRBV19 and J usage is TRBJ2-2, with D possibly TRBD2 on 6 matching bases. The germline V gene encodes CDR1 LNHDA and CDR2 SQIVND (reference sequence). CDR3 length equals 13 residues. CDR3 coding DNA: TGTGTTTGTGACGGGAGTTACCCCGGGGAGCTGTTTTTT. Its protein is CVCDGSYPGELFF. Using reference TRBV19 and TRBJ2-2 for the parts outside the CDR3, the full variable domain is DGGITQSPKYLFRKEGQNVTLSCEQNLNHDAMYWYRQDPGQGLRLIYYSQIVNDFQKGDIAEGYSVSREKKESFPLTVTSAQKNPTAFYLCVCDGSYPGELFFGEGSRLTVL.

This chain uses TRBV12-3 or TRBV12-4 with TRBJ2-2; 9 bases line up with TRBD1. CDR3 length: 15 residues. J was trimmed by 4 bases and V by 5 bases; bases with no gene match: 5. CDR3 DNA: TGTGCCAGCAGTCTAGGACAGGGGAGCACCGGGGAGCTGTTTTTT. As protein: CASSLGQGSTGELFF.

J is TRBJ2-2 and V is TRBV27; 10 bases are a match to TRBD1. Trimming took 3 bases from V and 1 from J; bases not matched to a gene: 5. The CDR3 length is 17 residues. The germline V gene encodes CDR1 MNHEY and CDR2 SMNVEV (reference sequence). The CDR3 loop is CASSLGQGSGNTGELFF. For the CDR3, the DNA is TGTGCCAGCAGTTTGGGACAGGGGAGCGGGAACACCGGGGAGCTGTTTTTT.